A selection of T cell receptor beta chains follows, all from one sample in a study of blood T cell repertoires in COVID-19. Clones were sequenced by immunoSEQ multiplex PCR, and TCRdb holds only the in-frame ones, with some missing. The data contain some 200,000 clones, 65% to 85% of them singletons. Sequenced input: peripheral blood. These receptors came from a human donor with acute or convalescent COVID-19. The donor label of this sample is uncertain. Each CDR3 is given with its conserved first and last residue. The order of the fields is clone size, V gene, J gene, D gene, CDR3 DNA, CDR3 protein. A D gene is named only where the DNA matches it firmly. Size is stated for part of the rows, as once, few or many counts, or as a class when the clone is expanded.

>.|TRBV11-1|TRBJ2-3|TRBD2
TGTGCCAGCAGTCACGGACTAGCTAGCACAGATACGCAGTATTTT
CASSHGLASTDTQYF
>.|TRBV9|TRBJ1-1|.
TGTGCCAGCAGCGCTCAGGGTGTCACTGAAGCTTTCTTT
CASSAQGVTEAFF
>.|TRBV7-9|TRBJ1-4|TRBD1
TGTGCCAGCAGCCTGGGGACAGATAATGAAAAACTGTTTTTT
CASSLGTDNEKLFF
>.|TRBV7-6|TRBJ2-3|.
TGTGCCAGCAGCTTAGAGGCTAGCGGCACAGATACGCAGTATTTT
CASSLEASGTDTQYF
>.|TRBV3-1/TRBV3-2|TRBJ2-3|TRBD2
TGTGCCAGCAGCCAAGATAGTGGCGGGGGGGGCACAGATACGCAGTATTTT
CASSQDSGGGGTDTQYF
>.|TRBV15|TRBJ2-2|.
TGTGCCACCTCGGGGGAGCAGATTCGCGGGGAGCTGTTTTTT
CATSGEQIRGELFF
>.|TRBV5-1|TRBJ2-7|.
TGCGCCAGCAGCTCGGACCTGACTAGATCCTACGAGCAGTACTTC
CASSSDLTRSYEQYF
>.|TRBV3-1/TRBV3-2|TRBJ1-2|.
TGTGCCAGCAGCCAAGATTTGGGGGCTAGCTATGGCTACACCTTC
CASSQDLGASYGYTF
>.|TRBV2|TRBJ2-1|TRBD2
TGTGCCAGCTGGGGACTAGCGACAGCCTACTCCTACAATGAGCAGTTCTTC
CASWGLATAYSYNEQFF
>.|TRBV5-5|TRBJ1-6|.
TGTGCCAGCAGCTTGGGGGGGACAACCTCACCCCTCCACTTT
CASSLGGTTSPLHF
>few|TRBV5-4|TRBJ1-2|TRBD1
TGTGCCAGCAGCACCTTTCGACAGGGTGGCTACACCTTC
CASSTFRQGGYTF
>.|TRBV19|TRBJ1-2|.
TGTGCCAGTAGTATTGGTGGTATTCGGGGCTACACCTTC
CASSIGGIRGYTF
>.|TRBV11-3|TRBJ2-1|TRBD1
TGTGCCAGCAGCTCGACCGGGACAGGGCCCAATGAGCAGTTCTTC
CASSSTGTGPNEQFF
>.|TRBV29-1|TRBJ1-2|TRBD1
TGCAGCGCTTGGACAGGGGGAGGTGGCTACACCTTC
CSAWTGGGGYTF
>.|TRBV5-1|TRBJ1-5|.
TGCGCCAGCAGGTTAGGGGGGGACAATCAGCCCCAGCATTTT
CASRLGGDNQPQHF
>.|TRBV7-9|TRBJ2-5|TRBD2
TGTGCCAGCAGCTCCTCCGGGGGGGAGACCCAGTACTTC
CASSSSGGETQYF
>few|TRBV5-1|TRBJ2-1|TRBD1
TGCGCCAGCAGTACCGAACAGGGGGCTCATGAGCAGTTCTTC
CASSTEQGAHEQFF
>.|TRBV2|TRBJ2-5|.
TGTGCCAGCAGCTACCAAAGCCAAGAGACCCAGTACTTC
CASSYQSQETQYF
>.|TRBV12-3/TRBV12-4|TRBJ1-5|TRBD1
TGTGCCAGCAGTCGGGACAGCCGCCGGGCCCAGCATTTT
CASSRDSRRAQHF
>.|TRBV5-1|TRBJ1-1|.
TGCGCCAGCAGCTTGGACAGTAAGCCGAACACTGAAGCTTTCTTT
CASSLDSKPNTEAFF
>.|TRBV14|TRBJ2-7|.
TGTGCCAGCAGCCAGAATACTAAATCCTCCTACGAGCAGTACTTC
CASSQNTKSSYEQYF
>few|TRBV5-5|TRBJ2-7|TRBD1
TGTGCCAGCAGCTCCGGGACAGGGTACGAGCAGTACTTC
CASSSGTGYEQYF
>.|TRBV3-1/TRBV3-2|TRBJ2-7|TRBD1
TGTGCCAGCAGCCGAGGACAGGGTCTCGAGCAGTACTTC
CASSRGQGLEQYF